This T cell receptor (beta chain) was identified during a study of CD4 T cells in relation to SARS-CoV-2 and coronaviruses. General study results and limits: Compared with monoreactive clones, crossreactive clones showed significantly weaker SARS-CoV-2 expansion.

Details on this clone: The antigen remains unidentified.

This CDR3 is built from 16 residues. V was trimmed by 4 bases and J by 8 bases, leaving 20 bases between them. Germline CDR1 is MNHNS and CDR2 is SASEGT. Unexposed donor CD4+ T cells date from 2011-2018, before the COVID-19 pandemic. CD4+ T cells were isolated from the cells after 10 days of culture. Profiled with immunoSEQ multiplex PCR; TCRdb holds only in-frame clones, not every one. The sample has under 20,000 clones, roughly 78% seen once. The V call is TRBV6-1, the J call TRBJ2-2, with TRBD2 as a possible D gene (6 bases). The receptor comes from a human donor in good health. Sequencing was carried out using CD4+ T cells from PBMCs, cultured in vitro. The CDR3: CASSGRGGAVPGELFF. The CDR3, as DNA: TGTGCCAGCAGTGGCCGTGGCGGGGCAGTACCGGGGGAGCTGTTTTTT.